A single sample is the source of the 4 T cell receptor beta chains below, sequenced in a study of blood T cells in healthy people across ages. It was with a sample-barcoded 5' primer and a J-beta primer mix that a second PCR of about 6 to 12 cycles was run. TCRdb re-analysed the 5' RACE reads in MiXCR, keeping a single row per CDR3 protein. Found here are 800,000 to 950,000 distinct CDR3 sequences, about 27% of them singletons; the top ten hold around 9.6%. These data also formed part of another study, on T cells of mothers and their children.

The sample comprised blood. The receptors were sampled from a woman aged 35 to 49 in good health.

This clonotype has a count of ten or more. V is TRBV5-1 and J is TRBJ2-7, with a possible D match to TRBD2 (7 bases). V lost 6 bases and J lost 4, with 23 bases in between. Germline V gives CDR1 SGHRS, CDR2 YFSETQ. The CDR3 is made up of 16 amino acids. CDR3 region: CASTTFGGANIYEQYF. The CDR3 bases are TGCGCCAGCACTACCTTTGGGGGGGCGAACATATACGAGCAGTACTTC.

Ten or more counts support this clonotype. This chain links TRBV20-1 with TRBJ2-7, with D perhaps TRBD1 (5 bases). Trimming stripped 0 bases from V and 6 bases from J, with 15 bases between. The CDR3 sequence is 14 residues long. Germline CDR1 DFQATT, CDR2 SNEGSKA (reference sequence). CDR3: CSAREKEATGEQYF. The CDR3, as DNA: TGCAGTGCTAGAGAAAAAGAGGCAACAGGCGAGCAGTACTTC.

The chain is built from TRBV20-1 and TRBJ2-5; 8 bases are a match to TRBD2. This CDR3 is 14 amino acids long. V shed 6 bases and J 4 bases; nucleotides not matched to a gene: 10. Germline CDR1 reads DFQATT; CDR2 reads SNEGSKA (reference sequence). The DNA for the CDR3 is TGCAGTGCCCCGACCGGACTAGCCCGAGAGACCCAGTACTTC. Amino acid sequence: CSAPTGLARETQYF.

Many counts were recorded for this clonotype. The rearrangement links TRBV28 to TRBJ2-4; 8 bases agree with TRBD2. Trimming removed 2 bases from V and 3 bases from J; junction bases left unmatched: 9. The CDR3 contains 17 residues. The germline gives CDR1 MDHEN, CDR2 SYDVKM. The CDR3: CASSLLLGTSGKNIQYF. The CDR3 DNA sequence: TGTGCCAGCAGTTTACTTCTGGGAACTAGCGGCAAAAACATTCAGTACTTC.